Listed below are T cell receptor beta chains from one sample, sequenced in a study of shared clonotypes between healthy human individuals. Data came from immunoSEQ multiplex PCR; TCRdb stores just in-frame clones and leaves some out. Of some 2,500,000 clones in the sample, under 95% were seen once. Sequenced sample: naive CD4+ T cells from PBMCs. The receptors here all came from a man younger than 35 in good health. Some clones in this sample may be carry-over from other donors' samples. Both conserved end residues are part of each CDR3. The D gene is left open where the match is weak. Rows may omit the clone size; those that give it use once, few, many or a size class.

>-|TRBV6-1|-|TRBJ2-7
TGTGCCAGCAGTGAAGATTCTAGACTCAGGCACGAGCAGTACTTC
CASSEDSRLRHEQYF
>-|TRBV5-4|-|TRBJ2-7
TGTGCCAGCAGCTCCTCTAGGGGAGAGCAGTACTTC
CASSSSRGEQYF
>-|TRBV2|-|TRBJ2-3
TGTGCCAGCAGTGAGCTATTGTCCACAGATACGCAGTATTTT
CASSELLSTDTQYF
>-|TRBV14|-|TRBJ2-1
TGTGCCAGCAGCCAATATAGCCGGGGCAATGAGCAGTTCTTC
CASSQYSRGNEQFF
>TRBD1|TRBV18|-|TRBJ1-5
TGTGCCAGCTCACCGGCCAGGACAGGGGGCGCGGGCAATCAGCCCCAGCATTTT
CASSPARTGGAGNQPQHF
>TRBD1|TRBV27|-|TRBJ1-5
TGTGCCAGCTCACAGGACAGGGGCAATCAGCCCCAGCATTTT
CASSQDRGNQPQHF
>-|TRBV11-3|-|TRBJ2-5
TGTGCCAGCAGCTTAGCCTGGGACCCCTTAGAGACCCAGTACTTC
CASSLAWDPLETQYF
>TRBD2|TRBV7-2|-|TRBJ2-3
TGTGCCAGCAGCTTAGCGGGGTTTGGGGAGGGGCAGTATTTT
CASSLAGFGEGQYF
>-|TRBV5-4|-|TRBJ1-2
TGTGCCAGCAGCTTTGGGGGGGGCCGACAGCTACCCTATGGCTACACCTTC
CASSFGGGRQLPYGYTF
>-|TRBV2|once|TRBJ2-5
TGTGCCAGCAGTGCCGACGGGACGCCAGAGACCCAGTACTTC
CASSADGTPETQYF
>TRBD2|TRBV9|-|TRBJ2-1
TGTGCCAGCAGCGTATGGTCGGGAGGCACCTACAATGAGCAGTTCTTC
CASSVWSGGTYNEQFF
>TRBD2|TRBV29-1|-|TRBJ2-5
TGCAGCGCCAGGGGGACTAGCGGGAGTATCCAAGAGACCCAGTACTTC
CSARGTSGSIQETQYF
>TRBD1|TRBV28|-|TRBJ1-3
TGTGCCAGCAGTTCCACAGGGGTCTCTGGAAACACCATATATTTT
CASSSTGVSGNTIYF
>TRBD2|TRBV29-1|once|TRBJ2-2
TGCAGCGTTGTCGGTGTGGCTAGCGGGAGTTTGAACACCGGGGAGCTGTTTTTT
CSVVGVASGSLNTGELFF
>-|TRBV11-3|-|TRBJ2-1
TGTGCCAGCAGCGGGACATCTTACAATGAGCAGTTCTTC
CASSGTSYNEQFF
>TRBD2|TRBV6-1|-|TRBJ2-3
TGTGCCAGCAGTGAATGGGGGCGCAGACCTAGCGGGCGCCCAGATACGCAGTATTTT
CASSEWGRRPSGRPDTQYF
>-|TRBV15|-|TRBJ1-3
TGTGCCACCAGCAGAGATCAGGCCTTCTCTGGAAACACCATATATTTT
CATSRDQAFSGNTIYF
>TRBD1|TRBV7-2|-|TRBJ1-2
TGTGCCAGCAGCTTAGCTGGAGGGGGCATCGATGGCTACACCTTC
CASSLAGGGIDGYTF
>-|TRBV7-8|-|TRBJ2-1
TGTGCCAGCGCCCCCGGTCTTTCCTACAATGAGCAGTTCTTC
CASAPGLSYNEQFF
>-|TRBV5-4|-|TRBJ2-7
TGTGCCAGCAGCGGGGCGGGGGCTTCCTACGAGCAGTACTTC
CASSGAGASYEQYF
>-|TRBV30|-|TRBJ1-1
TGTGCCTGGACGCGTCAGGCGAACACTGAAGCTTTCTTT
CAWTRQANTEAFF
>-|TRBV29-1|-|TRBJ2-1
TGCAGCGTTGAAGGAGCGGTGCTCTCCTACAATGAGCAGTTCTTC
CSVEGAVLSYNEQFF
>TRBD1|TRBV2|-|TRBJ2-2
TGTGCCAGCAGACCCGGACAGGGCGGGGAGCTGTTTTTT
CASRPGQGGELFF
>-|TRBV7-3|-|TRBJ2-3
TGTGCCAGCAGCCTAGGTGGGACACTAAGCACAGATACGCAGTATTTT
CASSLGGTLSTDTQYF
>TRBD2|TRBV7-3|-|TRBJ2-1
TGTGCCAGCAGCCGTAAGCGGGACTCCTACAATGAGCAGTTCTTC
CASSRKRDSYNEQFF
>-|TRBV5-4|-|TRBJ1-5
TGTGCCAGCAGCCCAGCGCCCGCAATGGGCAATCAGCCCCAGCATTTT
CASSPAPAMGNQPQHF
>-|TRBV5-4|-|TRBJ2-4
TGTGCCAGCAGCAGCGCGGCCGACAGGTCCAAAAACATTCAGTACTTC
CASSSAADRSKNIQYF
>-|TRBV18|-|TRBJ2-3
TGTGCCAGCTCACCACCGGCGCTACCGGATACGCAGTATTTT
CASSPPALPDTQYF
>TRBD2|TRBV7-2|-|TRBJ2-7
TGTGCCAGCAGCCCCGGGAGGACTAGTGGGGCCTACGAGCAGTACTTC
CASSPGRTSGAYEQYF
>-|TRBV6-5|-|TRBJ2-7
TGTGCCAGCAGTTACCTCCCGGGGGCGGGAGTAGGCGAGCAGTACTTC
CASSYLPGAGVGEQYF
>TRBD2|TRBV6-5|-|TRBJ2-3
TGTGCCAGCGGGCGGGGGGAAGAGGATACGCAGTATTTT
CASGRGEEDTQYF
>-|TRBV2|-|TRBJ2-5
TGTGCCAGCAGACTGGAGGAGACCCAGTACTTC
CASRLEETQYF
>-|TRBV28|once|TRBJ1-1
TGTGCCAGCAGCGCGACAGGTTACAACACTGAAGCTTTCTTT
CASSATGYNTEAFF
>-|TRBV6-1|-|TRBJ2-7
TGTGCCAGCAGCGCCGTGGCGGGATCATCCTACGAGCAGTACTTC
CASSAVAGSSYEQYF
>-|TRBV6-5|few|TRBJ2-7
TGTGCCACCGAGGATGGCGAGCAGTACTTC
CATEDGEQYF
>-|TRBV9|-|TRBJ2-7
TGTGCCAGCAGCTCCCGGGACGGACAGTACGAGCAGTACTTC
CASSSRDGQYEQYF
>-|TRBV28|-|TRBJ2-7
TGTGCCAGCAATAGGGCCAGGGGGGCGGACGAGCAGTACTTC
CASNRARGADEQYF
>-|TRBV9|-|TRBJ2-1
TGTGCCAGCAGCGTAGAAGTCGGTAGATACAATGAGCAGTTCTTC
CASSVEVGRYNEQFF
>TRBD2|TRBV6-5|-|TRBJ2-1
TGTGCCAGCAGTTACCTCGGGACTAGCGGGAGCGGGCAGTTCTTC
CASSYLGTSGSGQFF
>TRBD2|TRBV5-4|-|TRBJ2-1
TGTGCCAGCAGCTTGGGCCTAGCGGGAGGCGTGGAGCAGTTCTTC
CASSLGLAGGVEQFF